This T cell receptor (beta chain) was identified in a study of cytomegalovirus exposure and HLA in healthy donors. Use of 60 Vbeta and 13 Jbeta primers characterized the PCR. The method was immunoSEQ multiplex PCR; TCRdb's version includes in-frame clones alone and lacks a portion of them. Here the sample spans roughly 190,000 clones, approximately 84% being singletons. In the case of this clone: The antigen is undetermined.

CDR3 length equals 13 residues. The ends were cut back, 6 bases at V and 1 base at J, with 9 bases in the middle. Per the germline V gene, CDR1 is SNHLY and CDR2 is FYNNEI. General observations from the study: Confirmation was obtained in vitro that a few CMV-associated chains are specific for CMV antigens.

The clonotype was recovered from a man aged 45-65 years in good health and CMV-seronegative. Input material: PBMCs. The chain uses TRBV2 and TRBJ1-1; D gene uncertain. Written as DNA, the CDR3 is TGTGCCAGCAGCGCGACACGGAACACTGAAGCTTTCTTT. This gives the protein CASSATRNTEAFF.